This entry is about one T cell receptor (beta chain). The record originates from a study of response to subunit inactivated influenza vaccine. In TCRdb, the RT-PCR reads were re-called with MiXCR into one record per CDR3 protein. The sample lists 150,000 to 200,000 distinct CDR3 sequences, roughly a tenth occurring once. Trimming left V 1 base short and J 7 bases short, with 17 bases between. CDR1 is LGHNA and CDR2 is YSLEER in the germline V gene. CDR3 size: 16 residues. The origin of this receptor is a man aged 50 to 75 who received an inactivated influenza vaccine. The rearrangement joins TRBV4-3 to TRBJ2-1; the D gene is possibly TRBD1 (5 bases). Here the sequenced sample was CD8+ T cells sorted from PBMCs, taken around 2 years after vaccination. CDR3 protein: CASSQGPQEGWNEQFF. As DNA, the CDR3 is TGCGCCAGCAGCCAAGGTCCACAGGAAGGATGGAATGAGCAGTTCTTC.